This record covers a single T cell receptor (beta chain). This record belongs to a study of blood T cell repertoires in COVID-19. At the level of the study: The cDNA or gDNA used as material had been derived from T cells, B-cell-depleted T cells, or PBMCs.

Generated by immunoSEQ multiplex PCR, the TCRdb table keeps only in-frame clones and is missing some. Among 70,000 to 100,000 clones listed, 87% were seen once. Germline CDR1 is MNHEY and CDR2 is SVGAGI. CDR3 length: 15 residues. The junction had 5 bases not matched to a gene; V was cut back by 6 bases and J by 0 bases. Sequences were obtained from peripheral blood. The chain has TRBV6-5 and TRBJ1-3; 7 nucleotides agree with TRBD1. This receptor was obtained from a woman in her sixties with COVID-19, enrolled during active disease. In nucleotides, the CDR3 is TGTGCCAGCAGCAGGGGGTTATTCTCTGGAAACACCATATATTTT. Translated, it gives CASSRGLFSGNTIYF.